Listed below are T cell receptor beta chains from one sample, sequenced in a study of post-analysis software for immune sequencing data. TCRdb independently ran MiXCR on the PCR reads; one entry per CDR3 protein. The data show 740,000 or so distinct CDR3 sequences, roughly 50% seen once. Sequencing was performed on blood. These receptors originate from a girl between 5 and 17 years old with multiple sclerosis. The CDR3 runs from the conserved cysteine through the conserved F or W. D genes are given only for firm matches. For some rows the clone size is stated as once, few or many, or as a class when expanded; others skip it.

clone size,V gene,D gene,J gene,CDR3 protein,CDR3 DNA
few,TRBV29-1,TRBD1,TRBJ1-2,CSVQTGGTYGYTF,TGCAGCGTTCAGACAGGGGGAACCTATGGCTACACCTTC
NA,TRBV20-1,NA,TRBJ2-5,CSGRDTQETQYF,TGCAGTGGCCGGGACACCCAAGAGACCCAGTACTTC
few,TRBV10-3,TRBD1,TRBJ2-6,CAISEGGGQAYSGANVLTF,TGTGCCATCAGTGAAGGAGGGGGACAGGCCTACTCTGGGGCCAACGTCCTGACTTTC
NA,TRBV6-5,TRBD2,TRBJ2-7,CASRSKRETNEQYF,TGTGCCAGCAGATCCAAGCGGGAAACGAACGAGCAGTACTTC
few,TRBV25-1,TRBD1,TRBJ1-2,CASSESATGVSGYTF,TGTGCCAGCAGCGAATCGGCGACAGGGGTGAGTGGCTACACCTTC
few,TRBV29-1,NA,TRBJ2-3,CSVVRGRGFTDTQYF,TGCAGCGTTGTGAGGGGCAGGGGATTCACAGATACGCAGTATTTT
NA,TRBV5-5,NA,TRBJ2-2,CAYSQGTNTGERFF,TGTGCCTATTCTCAGGGAACGAACACCGGGGAGCGGTTTTTT
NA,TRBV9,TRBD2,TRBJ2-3,CASSVGVAGGIDTQYF,TGTGCCAGCAGCGTAGGAGTAGCGGGGGGGATAGATACGCAGTATTTT
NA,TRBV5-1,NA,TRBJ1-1,CASSSGTKNTEAFF,TGCGCCAGCAGCTCGGGGACGAAGAACACTGAAGCTTTCTTT
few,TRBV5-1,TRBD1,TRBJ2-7,CASSRQSGDSSSYEQYF,TGCGCCAGCAGCCGCCAATCCGGGGACAGCAGTAGCTACGAGCAGTACTTC
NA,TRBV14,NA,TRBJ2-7,CASSQGTGILYEQYF,TGTGCCAGCAGCCAAGGAACAGGGATTTTATACGAGCAGTACTTC
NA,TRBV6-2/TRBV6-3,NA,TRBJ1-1,CASRRRTVEAFF,TGTGCCAGCAGACGTAGGACAGTTGAAGCTTTCTTT
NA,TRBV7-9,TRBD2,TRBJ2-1,CASSPQRGVTYNEQFF,TGTGCCAGCAGCCCCCAGCGGGGGGTGACCTACAATGAGCAGTTCTTC
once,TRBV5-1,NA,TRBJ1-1,CASSPQGTNINTEAFF,TGCGCCAGCAGCCCTCAAGGGACTAACATTAACACTGAAGCTTTCTTT
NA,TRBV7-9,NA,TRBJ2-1,CASSLAVSGIEQFF,TGTGCCAGCAGCTTAGCAGTGTCAGGGATTGAGCAGTTCTTC
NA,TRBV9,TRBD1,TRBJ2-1,CASSVGGTGIANEQFF,TGTGCCAGCAGCGTAGGAGGGACAGGGATAGCAAATGAGCAGTTCTTC
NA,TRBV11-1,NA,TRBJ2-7,CASSLGGALSYEQYF,TGTGCCAGCAGCTTGGGGGGTGCGCTCTCCTACGAGCAGTACTTC
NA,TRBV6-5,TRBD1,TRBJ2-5,CASSYGRGPEETQYF,TGTGCCAGCAGTTACGGCAGGGGGCCAGAAGAGACCCAGTACTTC
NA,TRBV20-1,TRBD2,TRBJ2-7,CSARGERAGGFHYEQYF,TGCAGTGCTAGAGGGGAAAGAGCGGGAGGTTTTCACTACGAGCAGTACTTC
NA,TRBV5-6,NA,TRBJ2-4,CASSLKRRGDIQYF,TGTGCCAGCAGCTTGAAGCGCAGGGGCGACATTCAGTACTTC
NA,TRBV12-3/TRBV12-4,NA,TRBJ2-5,CASSVVWQMPGPDSQETQYF,TGTGCCAGCAGTGTAGTTTGGCAAATGCCGGGTCCCGACAGCCAAGAGACCCAGTACTTC
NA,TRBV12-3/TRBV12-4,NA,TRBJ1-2,CASSRDGSYGYTF,TGTGCCAGCAGTAGGGACGGCTCCTATGGCTACACCTTC
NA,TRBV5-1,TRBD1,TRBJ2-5,CASSWQGAVQETQYF,TGCGCCAGCAGTTGGCAGGGGGCCGTCCAAGAGACCCAGTACTTC
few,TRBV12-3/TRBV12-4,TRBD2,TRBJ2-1,CASSLGGGLAAFF,TGTGCCAGCAGTTTAGGTGGTGGACTAGCCGCGTTCTTC
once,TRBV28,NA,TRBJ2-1,CASSESAPSPNEQFF,TGTGCCAGCAGTGAATCCGCCCCTAGTCCCAATGAGCAGTTCTTC
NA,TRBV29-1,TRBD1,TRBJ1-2,CSAQGQHGYTF,TGCAGCGCCCAGGGACAGCATGGCTACACCTTC
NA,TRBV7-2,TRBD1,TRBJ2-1,CASSLGGQGRHEQFF,TGTGCCAGCAGCTTAGGGGGACAGGGGCGCCATGAGCAGTTCTTC
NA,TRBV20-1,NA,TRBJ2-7,CSARHELWGETYEQYF,TGCAGTGCTAGACACGAGCTCTGGGGGGAGACCTACGAGCAGTACTTC
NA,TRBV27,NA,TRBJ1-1,CASRSGGMNTEAFF,TGTGCCAGCAGATCGGGCGGGATGAACACTGAAGCTTTCTTT
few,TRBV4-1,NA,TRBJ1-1,CASSPLGNLNTEAFF,TGCGCCAGCAGCCCACTCGGCAACCTGAACACTGAAGCTTTCTTT
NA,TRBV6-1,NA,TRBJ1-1,CASSYDTVTEAFF,TGTGCCAGCAGCTACGACACGGTCACGGAAGCTTTCTTT
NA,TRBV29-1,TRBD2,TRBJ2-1,CSVQVGLAGNEQFF,TGCAGCGTCCAAGTGGGACTAGCGGGAAATGAGCAGTTCTTC
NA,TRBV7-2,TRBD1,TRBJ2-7,CASSSLSTGKTHEQYF,TGTGCCAGCAGTTCTTTGTCGACAGGGAAAACTCACGAGCAGTACTTC
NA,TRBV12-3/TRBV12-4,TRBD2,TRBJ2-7,CASSLSGRADVYEQYF,TGTGCCAGCAGTTTAAGCGGGAGGGCCGACGTGTACGAGCAGTACTTC
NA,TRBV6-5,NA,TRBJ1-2,CASSNPGLSNYGYTF,TGTGCCAGTAGTAACCCGGGACTCTCTAACTATGGCTACACCTTC
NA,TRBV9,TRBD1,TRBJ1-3,CASSVGQGLGNTIYF,TGTGCCAGCAGCGTCGGACAGGGCCTGGGAAACACCATATATTTT
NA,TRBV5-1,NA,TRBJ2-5,CASSVSGDATQYF,TGCGCCAGCAGCGTCTCTGGGGATGCGACCCAGTACTTC
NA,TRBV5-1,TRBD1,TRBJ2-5,CASSDTGGTETQYF,TGCGCCAGCAGCGATACAGGGGGCACAGAGACCCAGTACTTC
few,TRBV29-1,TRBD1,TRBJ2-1,CSVKDRGSSYNEQFF,TGCAGCGTCAAAGACAGGGGGAGCTCCTACAATGAGCAGTTCTTC
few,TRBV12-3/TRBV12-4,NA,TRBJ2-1,CASSLYPNNEQFF,TGTGCCAGCAGTTTATATCCCAACAATGAGCAGTTCTTC
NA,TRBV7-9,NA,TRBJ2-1,CASSPAAPGEQFF,TGTGCCAGCAGTCCAGCAGCACCCGGTGAGCAGTTCTTC
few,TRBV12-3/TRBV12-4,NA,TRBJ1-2,CASSPWRVGYGYTF,TGTGCCAGCAGTCCATGGAGAGTCGGGTATGGCTACACCTTC
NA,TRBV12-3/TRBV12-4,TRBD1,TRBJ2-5,CASSRRQGRETQYF,TGTGCCAGCAGTCGCCGACAGGGACGAGAGACCCAGTACTTC
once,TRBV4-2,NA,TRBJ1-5,CASSQDLLRDQPQHF,TGTGCCAGCAGCCAAGATTTATTACGGGATCAGCCCCAGCATTTT
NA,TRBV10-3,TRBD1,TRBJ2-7,CASGQATYEQYF,TGTGCCAGCGGACAGGCGACCTACGAGCAGTACTTC
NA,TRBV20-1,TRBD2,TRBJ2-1,CSAPSQAGEGEQFF,TGCAGTGCGCCTTCCCAAGCGGGAGAAGGTGAGCAGTTCTTC
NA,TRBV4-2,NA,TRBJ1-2,CASSQASTDYYGYTF,TGTGCCAGCAGCCAAGCATCGACGGATTACTATGGCTACACCTTC
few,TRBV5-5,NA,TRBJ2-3,CASTRTGYPDTQYF,TGTGCCAGCACCCGTACAGGGTACCCAGATACGCAGTATTTT